The entry below describes one TCR beta chain. The entry originates in a study of control samples from healthy donors and cancer patients. The table came from immunoSEQ multiplex PCR; TCRdb's copy has only in-frame clones and leaves some out. Among about 92,000 clones listed, roughly four fifths were seen once. This CDR3 region has 15 residues. In germline, CDR1 is SGHNT, CDR2 YENEEA. J lost 5 bases, V lost 6 bases, and 13 bases had no gene match. The rearrangement joins TRBV11-3 to TRBJ2-7, with TRBD2 matching over 7 bases. This receptor was obtained from a woman between 55 and 75 years old in good health. The sample was blood. The CDR3 sequence is CASSLDAGEVHEQYF. The CDR3 coding sequence is TGTGCCAGCAGTCTAGATGCGGGGGAAGTGCACGAGCAGTACTTC.